This T cell receptor beta chain was captured in a study of shared clonotypes between healthy human individuals. V lost 3 bases and J lost 0, with 15 bases in between. This CDR3 comprises 18 residues. Germline V gene lookup returns CDR1 LNHDA and CDR2 SQIVND (reference sequence). The data were produced by immunoSEQ multiplex PCR, yet TCRdb's version contains in-frame clones alone and is incomplete. The sample records approximately 1.5 million clones, 98% to 99% being singletons. The TCR was taken from a man aged 30-40 years in good health. Sequencing used naive CD4+ T cells sorted from blood. The subset: CD45RA+ positively selected. The V and J genes are TRBV19 and TRBJ2-6; D is unclear. The DNA of the CDR3 is TGTGCCAGTAGTATTCTTTCGCACAGCTACTCTGGGGCCAACGTCCTGACTTTC. Translated: CASSILSHSYSGANVLTF.